The rows below give T cell receptor beta chains drawn from one sample of a study of regulatory T cells in long-lasting Graves disease. TCRdb passed the multiplex PCR reads through MiXCR, listing each CDR3 protein once. The sample contains about 340,000 distinct CDR3 sequences, 20% of which appear only once. The sequences come from peripheral blood mononuclear cells (PBMCs), collected when the disease was refractory, from a patient treated with antithyroid drugs. These receptors all come from a female donor with Graves disease. Both conserved end residues are part of each CDR3. D genes are given only for firm matches. Size is omitted from some rows. Given values are once, few, many or a class for expanded clones.

v_gene	abundance	j_gene	d_gene	CDR3aa	CDR3nt
TRBV25-1	-	TRBJ1-4	-	CASSFQSSRSVANEKLFF	TGTGCCAGCAGTTTCCAGAGCTCCCGCAGCGTTGCTAATGAAAAACTGTTTTTT
TRBV6-1	many	TRBJ1-1	-	CASGGKGTEAFF	TGTGCCAGCGGAGGAAAAGGGACTGAAGCTTTCTTT
TRBV4-1	many	TRBJ1-2	-	CASSQSASTGNYGYTF	TGCGCCAGCAGCCAAAGTGCTTCAACAGGGAACTATGGCTACACCTTC
TRBV6-5	few	TRBJ1-5	-	CASSYFGGKAYSNQPQHF	TGTGCCAGCAGTTATTTTGGGGGAAAAGCCTATAGCAATCAGCCCCAGCATTTT
TRBV20-1	many	TRBJ1-6	-	CSARDDRNEYNSPLHF	TGCAGTGCTAGAGACGACAGGAATGAATATAATTCACCCCTCCACTTT
TRBV12-3/TRBV12-4	-	TRBJ2-5	-	CTSSLGGRETQYF	TGTACCAGCAGTTTAGGGGGAAGGGAGACCCAGTACTTC
TRBV7-9	many	TRBJ1-2	-	CASSLRGNYGYTF	TGTGCCAGCAGCTTAAGGGGAAACTATGGCTACACCTTC
TRBV9	few	TRBJ1-2	-	CASSFGPANPINYGYTF	TGTGCCAGCAGCTTTGGCCCGGCAAACCCTATTAACTATGGCTACACCTTC
TRBV18	-	TRBJ2-5	TRBD1	CASSWDRGKTQYF	TGTGCCAGCTCTTGGGACAGGGGAAAGACCCAGTACTTC
TRBV28	many	TRBJ2-5	-	CASSPTSVRETQYF	TGTGCCAGCAGCCCGACTAGTGTCAGGGAGACCCAGTACTTC
TRBV7-9	-	TRBJ2-1	TRBD2	CASTGGLAGSYNEQFF	TGTGCCAGCACGGGGGGACTAGCGGGTTCCTACAATGAGCAGTTCTTC
TRBV30	many	TRBJ1-2	-	CAWTTGLGYGYTF	TGTGCCTGGACAACGGGGTTAGGGTATGGCTACACCTTC
TRBV12-3/TRBV12-4	many	TRBJ2-7	-	CASSHTGTRDYEQYF	TGTGCCAGCAGTCATACCGGTACTAGGGACTACGAGCAGTACTTC
TRBV11-2	many	TRBJ2-7	-	CASRRPNREMNEQYF	TGTGCCAGCAGGCGACCCAACAGGGAGATGAACGAGCAGTACTTC
TRBV9	-	TRBJ2-7	TRBD1	CASSVGGTGEQYF	TGTGCCAGCAGCGTAGGGGGGACAGGGGAGCAGTACTTC
TRBV11-3	many	TRBJ1-5	-	CASSLAPEYWGRRNQPQHF	TGTGCCAGCAGCTTAGCCCCCGAGTATTGGGGACGTCGGAATCAGCCCCAGCATTTT
TRBV6-1	many	TRBJ1-4	-	CASSETKGERLANEKLFF	TGTGCCAGCAGTGAAACAAAGGGGGAGCGGCTAGCTAATGAAAAACTGTTTTTT
TRBV3-2	-	TRBJ2-2	-	CASSQVTSLASNTGELFF	TGTGCCAGCAGCCAAGTGACCTCGCTAGCCTCGAACACCGGGGAGCTGTTTTTT
TRBV6-9	many	TRBJ2-7	-	CASSSRMDSRPYEQYF	TGTGCCAGCAGTTCCAGAATGGACAGCCGTCCCTACGAGCAGTACTTC
TRBV7-9	-	TRBJ1-1	-	CASSPRWTLGAEAFF	TGTGCCAGCAGCCCCAGATGGACTTTAGGAGCTGAAGCTTTCTTT
TRBV20-1	few	TRBJ1-6	TRBD1	CSARGTGGFDSPLHF	TGCAGTGCTAGAGGGACAGGGGGCTTTGATTCACCCCTCCACTTT
TRBV27	many	TRBJ1-4	TRBD1	CASSNRGEKLFF	TGTGCCAGCAGTAACAGGGGTGAAAAACTGTTTTTT
TRBV18	few	TRBJ1-3	-	CASSRRSTIYF	TGTGCCAGCTCCCGGAGAAGTACCATATATTTT
TRBV20-1	many	TRBJ2-7	-	CSASVPGMSSYEQYF	TGCAGTGCTAGCGTCCCGGGAATGAGCTCCTACGAGCAGTACTTC
TRBV20-1	many	TRBJ2-7	-	CSAPLGGGVGEQYF	TGCAGTGCTCCCCTTGGTGGGGGAGTCGGCGAGCAGTACTTC
TRBV12-3/TRBV12-4	few	TRBJ1-3	TRBD1	CASSSPGTGALITGSGNTIYF	TGTGCCAGCAGTTCCCCCGGGACAGGAGCCTTGATAACAGGCTCTGGAAACACCATATATTTT
TRBV20-1	many	TRBJ2-5	TRBD2	CSVSSGSGETQYF	TGCAGTGTATCTAGCGGGAGTGGGGAGACCCAGTACTTC
TRBV2	many	TRBJ1-6	-	CASRASSYNSPLHF	TGTGCCAGCAGGGCGAGCTCCTATAATTCACCCCTCCACTTT
TRBV20-1	few	TRBJ2-2	-	CSARESYTGELFF	TGCAGTGCCCGAGAGTCGTACACCGGGGAGCTGTTTTTT
TRBV6-1	few	TRBJ2-7	-	CATSGAWGDNEQYF	TGTGCCACCTCAGGGGCCTGGGGGGACAACGAGCAGTACTTC
TRBV12-3/TRBV12-4	many	TRBJ1-2	-	CASSPIGGMHGYTF	TGTGCCAGCAGCCCTATTGGAGGGATGCATGGCTACACCTTC
TRBV7-2	few	TRBJ2-7	-	CASSSGLPGDEQYF	TGTGCCAGCAGCTCCGGCTTACCGGGCGACGAGCAGTACTTC
TRBV3-1	few	TRBJ1-3	TRBD1	CASSLGTGHGGNTIYF	TGTGCCAGCAGCCTCGGGACAGGGCACGGTGGAAACACCATATATTTT
TRBV12-3/TRBV12-4	-	TRBJ1-5	TRBD1	CASSHGQGVNQPQHF	TGTGCCAGCAGCCACGGCCAGGGGGTAAATCAGCCCCAGCATTTT
TRBV29-1	-	TRBJ2-1	-	CSVSASSYNEQFF	TGCAGCGTTAGCGCGAGCTCCTACAATGAGCAGTTCTTC
TRBV7-2	many	TRBJ1-2	-	CASSSKRGLVGVGYTF	TGTGCCAGCAGCTCGAAACGGGGGTTGGTGGGTGTTGGCTACACCTTC
TRBV2	few	TRBJ2-7	-	CASRDRRASYEQYF	TGTGCCAGCAGAGATAGACGGGCCTCCTACGAGCAGTACTTC
TRBV24-1	-	TRBJ2-1	TRBD2	CATSDPGLARGNEQFF	TGTGCCACCAGTGACCCCGGACTAGCGAGAGGGAATGAGCAGTTCTTC
TRBV2	few	TRBJ2-3	TRBD2	CASSPPGLAGGGPAAQYF	TGTGCCAGCAGTCCGCCGGGACTAGCGGGAGGAGGCCCCGCGGCGCAGTATTTT
TRBV28	-	TRBJ2-7	TRBD2	CASSLPFSGIPYEQYF	TGTGCCAGCAGCCTCCCCTTTAGCGGGATCCCCTACGAGCAGTACTTC
TRBV11-2	many	TRBJ2-7	TRBD1	CASQGVQFYEQYF	TGTGCCAGCCAGGGGGTCCAGTTTTACGAGCAGTACTTC
TRBV12-3/TRBV12-4	many	TRBJ1-5	-	CASSLARRRSMHQPQHF	TGTGCCAGCAGTTTAGCCCGAAGAAGATCTATGCATCAGCCCCAGCATTTT
TRBV6-2/TRBV6-3	many	TRBJ2-7	-	CASAGSLYEQYF	TGTGCCAGCGCGGGCAGCCTATACGAGCAGTACTTC
TRBV7-9	many	TRBJ1-1	-	CASSLSQRDTEAFF	TGTGCCAGCAGCTTATCCCAGAGGGACACTGAAGCTTTCTTT
TRBV12-3/TRBV12-4	-	TRBJ1-1	-	CASSLGGTGAFF	TGTGCCAGCAGTTTAGGGGGGACGGGAGCTTTCTTT
TRBV6-1	-	TRBJ2-4	-	CASSLTGNGPNIQYF	TGTGCCAGCAGCCTAACAGGAAACGGGCCAAACATTCAGTACTTC